This TCR beta chain stems from a study of metastatic and nonmetastatic thyroid tumors. About the research overall: Where malignant and benign thyroid patients were concerned, repertoires were compared across blood and tumor or nodule tissue.

This clone appeared many times. Every patient underwent thyroid surgery untreated. How the authors handled the data: It was from CDR3 differences across clinicopathological groups that a distant-metastasis classifier for papillary thyroid cancer was built. TCRdb used MiXCR to call clones anew from the PCR reads. TCRdb assigned the V and J calls; the authors' analysis was not used. The table has roughly 15,000 clones, about 12% seen once. Germline V gene sequence: CDR1 SGHNT, CDR2 YENEEA. The CDR3 is made up of 15 amino acids. The V end was cut by 5 bases, the J end by 4 bases, with 14 bases between. J is TRBJ2-2 and V is TRBV11-3; D is perhaps TRBD1 or TRBD2 (6 bases each). The source material was blood. The sequence derives from a female donor with papillary thyroid cancer or a benign thyroid nodule (not recorded which). Some clones in this sample may be carry-over from other donors' samples. Written as DNA, the CDR3 is TGTGCCAGCAGCCCGAGGAGGGGGGCCACCGGGGAGCTGTTTTTT. It translates to CASSPRRGATGELFF.